The sample holds a few counts of the clone carrying this T cell receptor beta chain. Its antigen is as yet unknown. For the second PCR, which ran for about 7 to 11 cycles, a sample-barcoded 5' primer and a J-beta primer mix were used. TCRdb redid the calling of the 5' RACE reads with MiXCR, one entry per CDR3 protein. Counted here are hundreds of thousands of distinct CDR3 sequences, approximately 30% occurring once; the ten biggest clones make up around 16%. This sample was included in a study of blood T cells in healthy people across ages. The donors, healthy Caucasians from Russia, were aged roughly 6 to 90. Study outcomes and limitations: Naive T cell percentage strongly correlated with TCR beta diversity. Estimates drawn from one million T cells were deemed to understate diversity.

CDR3 length: 14 amino acids. After removal of 2 bases from V and 10 bases from J, the junction contained 3 bases not matched to a gene. The germline gives CDR1 LGHDT, CDR2 YNNKEL (reference sequence). Sequencing was carried out using blood. The chain uses TRBV3-1 and TRBJ1-4, with 11 bases matching TRBD1. This receptor was identified in an elderly woman in good health. CDR3 region: CASSQPGQGGKLFF. CDR3 DNA sequence: TGTGCCAGCAGCCAACCGGGACAGGGGGGAAAACTGTTTTTT.